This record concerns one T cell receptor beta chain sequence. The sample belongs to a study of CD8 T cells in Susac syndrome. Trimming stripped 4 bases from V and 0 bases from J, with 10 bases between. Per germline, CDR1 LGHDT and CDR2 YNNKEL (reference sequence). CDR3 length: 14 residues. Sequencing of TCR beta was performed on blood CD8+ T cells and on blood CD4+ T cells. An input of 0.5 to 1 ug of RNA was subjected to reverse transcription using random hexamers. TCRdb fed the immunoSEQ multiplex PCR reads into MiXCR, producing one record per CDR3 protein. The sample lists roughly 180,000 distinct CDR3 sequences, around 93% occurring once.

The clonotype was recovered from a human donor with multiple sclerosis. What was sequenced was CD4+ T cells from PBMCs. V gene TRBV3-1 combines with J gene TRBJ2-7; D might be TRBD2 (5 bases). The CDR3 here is CASSPPGNSYEQYF. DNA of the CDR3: TGTGCCAGCAGCCCTCCCGGGAACTCCTACGAGCAGTACTTC.